The rows below give T cell receptor beta chains drawn from one sample of a study of control samples from healthy donors and cancer patients. Here immunoSEQ multiplex PCR was the method, and the copy in TCRdb shows in-frame clones only, minus some. The table for this sample gives about 190,000 clones. The specimen sequenced was blood. The receptors come from a woman aged 30 to 39 in good health. The CDR3 runs from the conserved cysteine through the conserved F or W. D genes are given only for firm matches.

TGTGCCAGCAGTGGGACTGTCACTGCGAGCTCCTACGAGCAGTACTTC | CASSGTVTASSYEQYF | TRBJ2-7 | TRBV25-1 | .
TGCGCCAGCAGCCAAGTCATGCGGGGGGAAGCCAAAAACATTCAGTACTTC | CASSQVMRGEAKNIQYF | TRBJ2-4 | TRBV4-3 | TRBD2
TGTGCCAGCAGTAGGACAGGGGGCTACGAGCAGTACTTC | CASSRTGGYEQYF | TRBJ2-7 | TRBV7-8 | TRBD1
TGTGCCAGTAGGTTCTCCTCCTCATCAGGTAGACGTGAAAAACTGTTTTTT | CASRFSSSSGRREKLFF | TRBJ1-4 | TRBV19 | .
TGTGCCAGCGGGACAGGAATCAATCAGCCCCAGCATTTT | CASGTGINQPQHF | TRBJ1-5 | TRBV6-6 | TRBD1
TGTGCCAGCAGCTTCACTATAGCAGAGACCCAGTACTTC | CASSFTIAETQYF | TRBJ2-5 | TRBV5-6 | .
TGTGCCAGCAGCTTCCTTTCCGGAGCGATTACAAGGGCCACTGAAGCTTTCTTT | CASSFLSGAITRATEAFF | TRBJ1-1 | TRBV5-6 | .
TGCGCCAGCAGCGAACGCGCGAGCCATGAGCAGTTCTTC | CASSERASHEQFF | TRBJ2-1 | TRBV10-1 | .
TGTGCCAGCAGCGGACAGGGCCTTACGCCCCAGCATTTT | CASSGQGLTPQHF | TRBJ1-5 | TRBV6-2/TRBV6-3 | TRBD1
TGCGCCAGCAGCTTGGGCGGGCCCCTCACTGAAGCTTTCTTT | CASSLGGPLTEAFF | TRBJ1-1 | TRBV5-1 | .
TGCGCCAGCAGTGAATCGGGGGCGTACACTGAAGCTTTCTTT | CASSESGAYTEAFF | TRBJ1-1 | TRBV10-1 | .
TGCAGCGTCACAAGGCGCACTGAAGCTTTCTTT | CSVTRRTEAFF | TRBJ1-1 | TRBV29-1 | .
TGTGCCAGCAGTTTCACGGGACAGGGACACAATGAGCAGTTCTTC | CASSFTGQGHNEQFF | TRBJ2-1 | TRBV27 | TRBD1
TGTGCCAGCAGCTTTCGACGGACGTCCTCTGGAAACACCATATATTTT | CASSFRRTSSGNTIYF | TRBJ1-3 | TRBV7-9 | .
TGTGCCAGCTCACAGGGACAGGGATACGGCTACACCTTC | CASSQGQGYGYTF | TRBJ1-2 | TRBV18 | TRBD1
TGTGCCAGCAGCCCCCGCCCCGGGGGTAACACCGGGGAGCTGTTTTTT | CASSPRPGGNTGELFF | TRBJ2-2 | TRBV4-2 | .